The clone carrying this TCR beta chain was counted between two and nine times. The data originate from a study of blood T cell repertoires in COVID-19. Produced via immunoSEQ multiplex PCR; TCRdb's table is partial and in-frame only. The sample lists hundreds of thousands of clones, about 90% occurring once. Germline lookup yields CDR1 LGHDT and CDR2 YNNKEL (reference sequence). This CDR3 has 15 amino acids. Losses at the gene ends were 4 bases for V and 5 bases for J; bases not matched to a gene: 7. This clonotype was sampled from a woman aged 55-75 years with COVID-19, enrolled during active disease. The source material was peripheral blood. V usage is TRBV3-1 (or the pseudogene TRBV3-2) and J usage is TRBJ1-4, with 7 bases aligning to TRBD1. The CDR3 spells CASSLQGTANEKLFF. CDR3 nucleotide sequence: TGTGCCAGCAGCCTTCAAGGGACAGCGAATGAAAAACTGTTTTTT.